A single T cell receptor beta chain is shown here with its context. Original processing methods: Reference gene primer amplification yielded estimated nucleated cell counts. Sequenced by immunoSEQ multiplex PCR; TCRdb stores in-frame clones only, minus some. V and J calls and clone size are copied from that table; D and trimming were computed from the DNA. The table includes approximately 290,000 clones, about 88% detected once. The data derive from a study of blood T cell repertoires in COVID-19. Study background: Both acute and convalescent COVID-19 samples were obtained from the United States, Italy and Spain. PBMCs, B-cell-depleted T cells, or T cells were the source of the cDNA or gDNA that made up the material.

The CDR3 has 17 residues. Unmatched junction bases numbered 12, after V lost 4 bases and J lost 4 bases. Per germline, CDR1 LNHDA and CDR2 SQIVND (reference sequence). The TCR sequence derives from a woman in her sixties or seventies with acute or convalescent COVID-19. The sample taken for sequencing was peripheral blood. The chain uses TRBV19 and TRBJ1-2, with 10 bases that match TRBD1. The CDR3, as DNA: TGTGCCAGTAGTAGACGTTCCGGGACAGGGGATCCCTATGGCTACACCTTC. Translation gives CASSRRSGTGDPYGYTF.